This section outlines one T cell receptor beta chain sequence together with its context. The antigen is not known. The repertoire was sequenced with immunoSEQ multiplex PCR; TCRdb's copy has only in-frame clones and lacks some. The profile shows under 200,000 clones, approximately 93% of them singletons. The germline V and J ends were trimmed by 0 bases and 4 bases, with 9 bases remaining between them. The CDR3 has 14 residues. Germline V CDR1 and CDR2: WNHNN, SYGVQD (reference sequence). The data stem from a study of T cell responses to AZD1222 COVID-19 vaccine. Study results and limitations: CD4 TCRs linked to vaccination spanned spike, dominating at 160-218 and 743-854.

This TCR derives from an adult in good health. Here the sequenced sample was peripheral blood, taken on day 0 of AZD1222 vaccination. The chain couples TRBV10-1 to TRBJ1-2; the D is unclear. As DNA, the CDR3 is TGCGCCAGCAGTGAGTCGCAGACTGTCTATGGCTACACCTTC. Translated, it gives CASSESQTVYGYTF.